The text below deals with one T cell receptor (beta chain). The source of the sample is a study of patients and donors after allogeneic stem cell transplantation. Germline values: CDR1 MDHEN, CDR2 SYDVKM. V lost 6 bases, J lost 6 bases, and 8 bases stayed unmatched. CDR3 length equals 14 residues. TCRdb re-analysed the RT-PCR reads in MiXCR, keeping a single row per CDR3 protein. The data contain hundreds of thousands of distinct CDR3 sequences, roughly 17% of them seen just once; the ten biggest clones take up over 6%. The origin of this receptor is a human donor who was either an allogeneic HSCT recipient or a stem cell or donor lymphocyte infusion donor (not recorded which). It is not recorded whose cells these are; they may come from a transplant donor. The chain recombines TRBV28 with TRBJ2-3, with 8 bases identical to TRBD1. Sample: blood, either unsorted or a sorted T cell fraction (not recorded which). CDR3 residues: CASSRDRGGDTQYF. In nucleotides, the CDR3 is TGTGCCAGCAGCCGAGACAGGGGCGGGGATACGCAGTATTTT.